These T cell receptor beta chains were read from a single sample in a study of cytomegalovirus exposure and HLA in healthy donors. Repertoires were generated with immunoSEQ multiplex PCR, while TCRdb's copy carries only in-frame clones and drops some. This table has 130,000 or so clones, approximately 90% appearing once. Sequenced input: PBMCs. These receptors all stem from a woman between 18 and 30 years old in good health and CMV-seronegative. The CDR3 runs from the conserved cysteine through the conserved F or W.

CDR3 protein	V gene	J gene
CASSPSWDTVRNTIYF	TRBV18	TRBJ1-3
CASSLGTSDGNEQFF	TRBV5-4	TRBJ2-1
CASSVADRGNYEQYF	TRBV9	TRBJ2-7
CASSSMAGALDGYTF	TRBV7-9	TRBJ1-2
CASSPGTSGSGSYNEQFF	TRBV19	TRBJ2-1
CASSLVLANEQFF	TRBV7-2	TRBJ2-1
CASSLFGRPAGNERQFF	TRBV27	TRBJ2-1
CASSHRDRQPNSYEQYF	TRBV23-1	TRBJ2-7
CASSLDRAGYTQYF	TRBV5-6	TRBJ2-3
CASSFQGFANYGYTF	TRBV28	TRBJ1-2
CASSAGLAGGPAYEQYF	TRBV2	TRBJ2-7
CASSVMGATYEQYF	TRBV9	TRBJ2-7
CASSLTTGGARGPRNEQFF	TRBV7-3	TRBJ2-1
CASSGGSSFFYGYTF	TRBV6-5	TRBJ1-2
CASSPREGAAYEQYF	TRBV5-8	TRBJ2-7
CASSLAASYPAWDEQFF	TRBV7-8	TRBJ2-1
CASSLARQANLQETQYF	TRBV7-9	TRBJ2-5
CASSPGQAPGNTIYF	TRBV5-6	TRBJ1-3
CASSRRRCRDEQFF	TRBV7-4	TRBJ2-1
CASSAPSSYEQYF	TRBV5-6	TRBJ2-7
CATKTGTGNQPQHF	TRBV10-2	TRBJ1-5
CASSLGQDHGEQFF	TRBV5-1	TRBJ2-1
CASSLDREGYTF	TRBV5-1	TRBJ1-2
CASWDSSYEQYF	TRBV27	TRBJ2-7
CASSLVSLRGEQYF	TRBV28	TRBJ2-7
CASSLGAGFGEQYF	TRBV5-1	TRBJ2-7
CASSRTGGSHHFSEQYF	TRBV14	TRBJ2-7
CASSLQGQGNSPLHF	TRBV7-6	TRBJ1-6
CASSLGLAGKGAQYF	TRBV28	TRBJ2-5
CASSVTGAQSDEQFF	TRBV6-1	TRBJ2-1
CASSPWDSLILDNSPLHF	TRBV4-1	TRBJ1-6
CASSLGAWTDTDTQYF	TRBV7-3	TRBJ2-3
CASRHSGMGTDTQYF	TRBV7-2	TRBJ2-3
CASSPSLDRGYGYTF	TRBV18	TRBJ1-2
CASSLPAGRYYGYTF	TRBV19	TRBJ1-2
CASSSGQGDYGYTF	TRBV5-1	TRBJ1-2
CASRKQGRSTEAFF	TRBV6-5	TRBJ1-1
CASSLTASGAYNEQFF	TRBV7-3	TRBJ2-1
CASSQRTGAIDGYTF	TRBV5-1	TRBJ1-2
CASSASQGTEAFF	TRBV9	TRBJ1-1
CASSYTKGQRSYEQYF	TRBV19	TRBJ2-7